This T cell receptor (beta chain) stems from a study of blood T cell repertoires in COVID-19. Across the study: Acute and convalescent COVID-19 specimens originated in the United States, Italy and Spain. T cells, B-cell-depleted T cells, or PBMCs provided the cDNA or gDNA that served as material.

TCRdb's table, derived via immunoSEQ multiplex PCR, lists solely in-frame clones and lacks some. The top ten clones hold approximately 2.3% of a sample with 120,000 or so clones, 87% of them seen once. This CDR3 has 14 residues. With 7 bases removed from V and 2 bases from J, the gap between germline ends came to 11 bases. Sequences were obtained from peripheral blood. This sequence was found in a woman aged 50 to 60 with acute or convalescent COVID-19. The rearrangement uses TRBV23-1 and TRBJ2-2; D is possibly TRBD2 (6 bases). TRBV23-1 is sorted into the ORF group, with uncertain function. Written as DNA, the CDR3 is TGCGCCAGCAAGGGACTCTCCAACACCGGGGAGCTGTTTTTT. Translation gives CASKGLSNTGELFF.